The 24 T cell receptor beta chains presented below share a single source sample, sequenced in a study of cytomegalovirus exposure and HLA in healthy donors. PCR employed 60 Vbeta and 13 Jbeta primers. Sequenced by immunoSEQ multiplex PCR; TCRdb stores in-frame clones only, minus some. The sample holds 120,000 to 150,000 clones; about three quarters are singletons and the top ten take 1.5% to 2%. Sequencing input: PBMCs. The receptors come from a female donor in good health and CMV-seronegative.

This rearrangement joins TRBV9 to TRBJ2-7, with a possible D match to TRBD2 (5 bases). Germline V gene data show CDR1 as SGDLS and CDR2 as YYNGEE. The V and J ends lost 2 bases and 0 bases respectively, with 9 bases between them. The CDR3 runs to 14 residues. CDR3 bases: TGTGCCAGCAGCGTTGGACTGAGCTCCTACGAGCAGTACTTC. Amino acid sequence: CASSVGLSSYEQYF.

J is TRBJ1-5 and V is TRBV28; the match to TRBD1 covers 9 bases. Trimming cost V 6 bases and J 1 base; bases outside gene matches: 7. This CDR3 region has 16 residues. Per germline, CDR1 MDHEN and CDR2 SYDVKM. Written as DNA, the CDR3 is TGTGCCAGCAGCTTAGGGACAGGGTGGAGCAATCAGCCCCAGCATTTT. Translation gives CASSLGTGWSNQPQHF.

The chain carries TRBV27 and TRBJ1-5; 8 bases fit TRBD1. This CDR3 comprises 14 residues. After removal of 6 bases from V and 2 bases from J, the junction contained 3 bases not matched to a gene. Looked up from germline, CDR1 is MNHEY and CDR2 is SMNVEV (reference sequence). CDR3 residues: CASRGTGGNQPQHF. CDR3 in DNA: TGTGCCAGCAGGGGGACAGGAGGCAATCAGCCCCAGCATTTT.

This clone was observed a few times. This chain joins TRBV25-1 and TRBJ2-5; possibly TRBD2 for D (6 bases). Gene TRBJ2-7 matches the end of the DNA better, so the J call may be wrong. CDR1 MGHDK and CDR2 SYGVNS come from the germline V gene. There are 15 residues in the CDR3. CDR3 region: CASSEKSGLGYEQYF. The CDR3 DNA reads as TGTGCCAGCAGTGAGAAGAGCGGGCTTGGCTACGAGCAGTACTTC.

This clone was observed a single time. The CDR3 DNA is TGTGCCAGTAGTAGGGGGGGGGACAATTATCAATATGGCTACACCTTC. Residues: CASSRGGDNYQYGYTF. The gene calls are TRBV19 and TRBJ1-2, with D possibly being TRBD1 (6 bases). Germline V gene data show CDR1 as LNHDA and CDR2 as SQIVND (reference sequence). Trimming pared 4 bases from V and 5 bases from J, leaving 20 bases between. The CDR3 has 16 residues.

The chain employs TRBV5-1 and TRBJ2-1, with D perhaps matching TRBD2 (5 bases). The CDR3 is 14 amino acids. Per the germline V gene, CDR1 is SGHRS and CDR2 is YFSETQ. The ends were cut back, 2 bases at V and 8 bases at J, with 14 bases in the middle. CDR3 nucleotides: TGCGCCAGCAGCTTTCTAGCACGGTCTCATGAGCAGTTCTTC. It codes for CASSFLARSHEQFF.

V gene TRBV5-8 combines with J gene TRBJ1-1; 7 positions match TRBD1. J was trimmed by 4 bases and V by 0 bases; bases with no gene match: 0. The CDR3 length is 13 residues. CDR1 is SGHTS, CDR2 YDEGEE, per germline. The CDR3 loop is CASSLDRGTEAFF. Written as DNA, the CDR3 is TGTGCCAGCAGCTTGGACAGGGGCACTGAAGCTTTCTTT. The whole variable domain, filled in from reference TRBV5-8 and TRBJ1-1, reads EAGVTQSPTHLIKTRGQQATLRCSPISGHTSVYWYQQALGLGLQFLLWYDEGEERNRGNFPPRFSGRQFPNYSSELNVNALELEDSALYLCASSLDRGTEAFFGQGTRLTVV.

The rearrangement joins TRBV28 to TRBJ2-7; TRBD2 matches at 12 bases. Germline-derived CDR1 and CDR2 are MDHEN and SYDVKM. With V trimmed by 2 bases and J by 8 bases, 7 bases remained unmatched. This CDR3 is 15 amino acids long. As DNA, the CDR3 is TGTGCCAGCAGTTTAGATCCTAGCGGGAGGGCTAAGCAGTACTTC. This encodes CASSLDPSGRAKQYF.

This clone has a handful of counts. The CDR3: CASSNRANTEAFF. CDR3 coding DNA: TGTGCCAGCAGTAATCGAGCGAACACTGAAGCTTTCTTT. The chain has TRBV6-6 and TRBJ1-1; unclear D gene. The V gene lost 5 bases and the J gene lost 1 base, with 8 bases spanning the gap. The germline V gene has CDR1 MNHNY and CDR2 SVGAGI (reference sequence). The CDR3 extends over 13 amino acids.

The DNA for the CDR3 is TGTGCCAGCAGTGTCCAGAGAGGCACTGAAGCTTTCTTT. Protein sequence: CASSVQRGTEAFF. The chain couples TRBV6-4 to TRBJ1-1; no definite D call. CDR1 MRHNA and CDR2 SNTAGT come from the germline V gene. The CDR3 consists of 13 residues. V was pared by 4 bases and J by 4 bases, with 10 bases between.

This clone appeared a few times. This rearrangement joins TRBV7-9 to TRBJ1-1; 8 nucleotides line up with TRBD1. Looked up from germline, CDR1 is SEHNR and CDR2 is FQNEAQ (reference sequence). The V and J ends lost 5 bases and 1 base, in that order; junction bases with no gene match: 3. The CDR3 extends over 14 amino acids. Here the CDR3 DNA reads TGTGCCAGCAGCCAGGGGACAGGGAACACTGAAGCTTTCTTT. It codes for CASSQGTGNTEAFF.

V and J are TRBV6-5 and TRBJ2-7, with a possible D match to TRBD1 (6 bases). Germline lookup yields CDR1 MNHEY and CDR2 SVGAGI. The CDR3 runs 14 residues. V was clipped by 5 bases and J by 2 bases, with 13 bases between them. CDR3: CASSPWTATYEQYF. CDR3 nucleotide sequence: TGTGCCAGCAGTCCTTGGACAGCTACCTACGAGCAGTACTTC.

In the case of this clone: The final CDR3 position lacks the conserved phenylalanine or tryptophan, pointing to a likely read error. The CDR3 is CASSRWTGLGQPQHS. The DNA of the CDR3 is TGTGCCAGCAGTCGATGGACAGGGCTTGGACAGCCCCAGCATTCT. The gene calls are TRBV28 and TRBJ1-5; 8 bases are a match to TRBD1. The CDR3 sequence is 15 residues long. CDR1 is MDHEN and CDR2 is SYDVKM in the germline V gene. The junction had 10 bases not matched to a gene; V was cut back by 5 bases and J by 7 bases.

The genes are TRBV28 and TRBJ2-7; D might be TRBD2 (6 bases). Germline CDR1 reads MDHEN; CDR2 reads SYDVKM. The CDR3 has 15 residues. The germline V and J ends were trimmed by 6 bases and 4 bases, with 19 bases remaining between them. CDR3 protein: CASRREQRPLYEQYF. In nucleotides, the CDR3 is TGTGCCAGCAGGCGGGAACAGAGACCGTTATACGAGCAGTACTTC.

This chain connects TRBV5-1 to TRBJ1-6, with 12 bases lining up with TRBD1. J lost 7 bases, V lost 6 bases, and 5 bases had no gene match. The CDR3 length is 15 residues. Germline CDR1 reads SGHRS; CDR2 reads YFSETQ. CDR3: CASTAGTGGNSPLHF. The CDR3 coding sequence is TGCGCCAGCACCGCCGGGACAGGGGGCAATTCACCCCTCCACTTT. The entire variable domain, with the rest obtained from reference TRBV5-1 and TRBJ1-6, is as follows: KAGVTQTPRYLIKTRGQQVTLSCSPISGHRSVSWYQQTPGQGLQFLFEYFSETQRNKGNFPGRFSGRQFSNSRSEMNVSTLELGDSALYLCASTAGTGGNSPLHFGNGTRLTVT.

The chain combines TRBV28 with TRBJ1-2; D is undetermined. The CDR3 spans 14 residues. CDR1 and CDR2 (germline): MDHEN, SYDVKM. V dropped 3 bases and J dropped 8 bases, with 16 bases sitting between them. DNA for the CDR3: TGTGCCAGCAGTTTGATTAGGGAAACGGGGGGCTACACCTTC. It encodes CASSLIRETGGYTF.

This clone was detected only a few times. This chain joins TRBV5-1 and TRBJ2-7, with D possibly matching TRBD1 (6 bases). The V and J ends lost 0 bases and 4 bases respectively, with 11 bases between them. The CDR3 contains 14 residues. CDR1 and CDR2 from the germline V gene are SGHRS and YFSETQ. CDR3 loop: CASSLAQQGYEQYF. The CDR3 nucleotides read TGCGCCAGCAGCTTGGCCCAGCAGGGGTACGAGCAGTACTTC.

The rearrangement uses TRBV27 and TRBJ2-7, with D possibly TRBD1 on 5 matching bases. V lost 5 bases to trimming and J lost 9 bases, with 20 bases between them. The CDR3 length is 14 residues. Germline loops: CDR1 MNHEY, CDR2 SMNVEV (reference sequence). CDR3 loop: CASSPTRQGMVQYF. CDR3 coding DNA: TGTGCCAGCAGTCCCACCCGGCAGGGTATGGTGCAGTACTTC.

The chain recombines TRBV9 with TRBJ2-1; TRBD2 might be the D (5 bases). The CDR3 covers 13 residues. Trimming removed 0 bases at V and 8 bases at J, with 9 bases between. Germline V gives CDR1 SGDLS, CDR2 YYNGEE. In DNA, the CDR3 is TGTGCCAGCAGCGTAGTGGCGCGGGATGAGCAGTTCTTC. This sequence encodes CASSVVARDEQFF.

The V call is TRBV7-9, the J call TRBJ1-1; TRBD1 aligns across 9 bases. J was trimmed by 10 bases and V by 1 base; bases with no gene match: 4. Germline V lookup: CDR1 SEHNR, CDR2 FQNEAQ (reference sequence). This CDR3 has 13 amino acids. CDR3 DNA sequence: TGTGCCAGCAGCTTAGGAGGGACAGGGAGAGCTTTCTTT. Its protein product is CASSLGGTGRAFF. The whole variable domain, remainder taken from reference TRBV7-9 and TRBJ1-1, is DTGVSQNPRHKITKRGQNVTFRCDPISEHNRLYWYRQTLGQGPEFLTYFQNEAQLEKSRLLSDRFSAERPKGSFSTLEIQRTEQGDSAMYLCASSLGGTGRAFFGQGTRLTVV.

The V call is TRBV7-2, the J call TRBJ1-5; possibly TRBD1 for D (5 bases). Germline CDR1 SGHTA, CDR2 FQGNSA. V gave up 5 bases and J gave up 10 bases, with 15 bases separating them. CDR3 length equals 13 residues. CDR3 sequence: CASSPSPDNPQHF. The DNA of the CDR3 is TGTGCCAGCAGCCCATCCCCGGACAATCCCCAGCATTTT.

The chain couples TRBV5-1 to TRBJ1-4; weak D call: TRBD1 (5 bases). Trimming shortened V by 3 bases and J by 0 bases, and 9 bases separated the two germline ends. Germline V gene data show CDR1 as SGHRS and CDR2 as YFSETQ. The CDR3 runs to 15 residues. The CDR3 sequence is CASSYDSSTNEKLFF. In nucleotides, the CDR3 is TGCGCCAGCAGCTACGACAGTTCAACTAATGAAAAACTGTTTTTT. The whole variable domain, filled in from reference TRBV5-1 and TRBJ1-4, reads KAGVTQTPRYLIKTRGQQVTLSCSPISGHRSVSWYQQTPGQGLQFLFEYFSETQRNKGNFPGRFSGRQFSNSRSEMNVSTLELGDSALYLCASSYDSSTNEKLFFGSGTQLSVL.

The chain couples TRBV7-2 to TRBJ2-3, with a possible D match to TRBD1 (6 bases). The V end was cut by 5 bases, the J end by 2 bases, with 14 bases between. This CDR3 is 15 amino acids long. Germline V gives CDR1 SGHTA, CDR2 FQGNSA. The CDR3 nucleotides read TGTGCCAGCAGCGCATCGGGACAAAACACAGATACGCAGTATTTT. It specifies CASSASGQNTDTQYF.

This clone was seen only once. This chain connects TRBV27 to TRBJ2-7; 8 bases fit TRBD1. Germline assignment: CDR1 MNHEY and CDR2 SMNVEV (reference sequence). This CDR3 region has 16 residues. The V segment lost 5 bases and the J segment 1 base; nucleotides outside the gene matches: 10. CDR3 DNA: TGTGCCAGCAGTGGCACGACAGGGGCGAAGTCCTACGAGCAGTACTTC. This gives the protein CASSGTTGAKSYEQYF.